Below, one TCR beta chain is given with its context. Its matching antigen is unknown. This specimen comes from a study of cytomegalovirus exposure and HLA in healthy donors. The study, taken as a whole, reports: Association with HLA alleles at 0.05 false discovery rate was found for 16,951 TCR beta sequences in a later analysis. An analysis that came later showed most CMV-associated TCR beta chains appearing HLA-restricted. The study listed 150 to 200 cytomegalovirus-associated TCR beta chains.

PCR employed 60 Vbeta and 13 Jbeta primers. Clones were read by immunoSEQ multiplex PCR, and TCRdb kept only the in-frame ones, dropping some. The sample contains about 200,000 clones, approximately 86% of which appear only once. This CDR3 contains 15 residues. Germline CDR1 reads MGHDK; CDR2 reads SYGVNS. Trimming removed 3 bases from V and 7 bases from J; junction bases left unmatched: 7. The sample was PBMCs. This chain uses TRBV25-1 with TRBJ2-1, with 9 nucleotides matching TRBD1. The sequence derives from a boy aged 2 to 10 in good health and CMV-seronegative. CDR3 region: CASSDPGQGSNEQFF. In DNA, the CDR3 is TGTGCCAGCAGTGACCCGGGACAGGGATCGAATGAGCAGTTCTTC. Combining the CDR3 with reference TRBV25-1 and TRBJ2-1 gives the whole variable domain EADIYQTPRYLVIGTGKKITLECSQTMGHDKMYWYQQDPGMELHLIHYSYGVNSTEKGDLSSESTVSRIRTEHFPLTLESARPSHTSQYLCASSDPGQGSNEQFFGPGTRLTVL.